The 18 T cell receptor beta chains below all came from one sample that was sequenced in a study of blood T cells in healthy people across ages. Together with a sample-barcoded 5' primer, a J-beta primer mix was included in a second PCR lasting about 6 to 12 cycles. TCRdb re-called the 5' RACE reads with MiXCR, one entry per CDR3 protein. The table has 700,000 to 850,000 distinct CDR3 sequences, about 53% seen once. Sequenced: blood. These TCRs come from a man at least 80 years old in good health.

The gene calls are TRBV7-3 and TRBJ2-7; D gene ambiguous. Per germline, CDR1 SGHTA and CDR2 FQGTGA. Trimming shortened V by 2 bases and J by 7 bases, and 15 bases separated the two germline ends. The CDR3 sequence is 14 residues long. DNA of the CDR3: TGTGCCAGCAGCTTACGGGCGGCTTACAATGAGCAGTACTTC. This gives the protein CASSLRAAYNEQYF.

The rearrangement joins TRBV5-1 to TRBJ2-3; D is undetermined. This CDR3 has 14 amino acids. Trimming stripped 4 bases from V and 2 bases from J, with 11 bases between. CDR1 is SGHRS and CDR2 is YFSETQ in the germline V gene. CDR3 in DNA: TGCGCCAGCAGCGTGGCGGAACCCACAGATACGCAGTATTTT. It yields the protein CASSVAEPTDTQYF.

V usage is TRBV10-3 and J usage is TRBJ1-4, with D possibly matching TRBD1 (5 bases). The germline V gene encodes CDR1 ENHRY and CDR2 SYGVKD. The CDR3 runs 11 residues. Trimming shortened V by 10 bases and J by 8 bases, and 11 bases separated the two germline ends. DNA for the CDR3: TGTGCCACCGCCGGGGCCGAAAAACTGTTTTTT. Translating gives CATAGAEKLFF.

J is TRBJ2-7 and V is TRBV3-1; D unclear. Trimming shortened V by 2 bases and J by 12 bases, and 17 bases separated the two germline ends. The CDR3 loop spans 13 amino acids. Germline V lookup: CDR1 LGHDT, CDR2 YNNKEL (reference sequence). For the CDR3, the DNA is TGTGCCAGCAGCCAAAGAAAAGTAAAAAGTTCGTACTTC. This gives the protein CASSQRKVKSSYF.

The V gene is TRBV12-3 or TRBV12-4, the J gene TRBJ2-4, with 8 bases aligning to TRBD1. The end of the DNA aligns better with TRBJ2-7, so the J call may be wrong. This CDR3 is built from 14 residues. CDR3: CASSDLRDRNEQYF. The CDR3 DNA reads TGTGCCAGCAGTGATCTCCGGGACAGGAACGAGCAGTACTTC.

This clonotype has ten or more counts. V usage is TRBV7-2 and J usage is TRBJ2-7; D might be TRBD2 (6 bases). The V end was cut by 5 bases, the J end by 0 bases, with 11 bases between. Germline assignment: CDR1 SGHTA and CDR2 FQGNSA. The CDR3 totals 14 residues. CDR3: CASSGSGRSYEQYF. The DNA of the CDR3 is TGTGCCAGCAGCGGTAGCGGTCGCTCCTACGAGCAGTACTTC.

V is TRBV10-3 and J is TRBJ1-2, with 10 bases identical to TRBD1. J gave up 6 bases and V 6 bases, and 7 bases lay outside the gene matches. Germline V gene sequence: CDR1 ENHRY, CDR2 SYGVKD. The CDR3 is 14 amino acids. This chain's CDR3 is CAIRAADRGHGYTF. CDR3 nucleotide sequence: TGTGCCATCAGGGCCGCCGACAGGGGGCATGGCTACACCTTC.

As concerns this clonotype: An end of the junction differs from the germline gene, which may be a read error. The chain couples TRBV4-1 to TRBJ2-6; no clear D gene. The germline gives CDR1 MGHRA, CDR2 YSYEKL. This CDR3 spans 15 amino acids. Here the CDR3 DNA reads TGCGCCGGCAGCCAAGACCGGGCTGGGGCCAACGTCCTGACTTTC. This translates into CAGSQDRAGANVLTF.

This clonotype was seen more than once but under ten times. The chain recombines TRBV2 with TRBJ1-4; 7 nucleotides line up with TRBD1. There are 15 residues in the CDR3. Looked up from germline, CDR1 is SNHLY and CDR2 is FYNNEI. V gave up 6 bases and J gave up 2 bases; unmatched junction bases: 6. As DNA, the CDR3 is TGTGCCAGCAGGGCCAGGGGGGCGACTAATGAAAAACTGTTTTTT. This gives the protein CASRARGATNEKLFF.

In nucleotides, the CDR3 is TGTGCCACCAGTGATTTCGGGGGCGAGGGGTTCTTC. Translating gives CATSDFGGEGFF. The rearrangement uses TRBV24-1 and TRBJ2-1; D is possibly TRBD1 or TRBD2 (6 bases each). Looked up from germline, CDR1 is KGHDR and CDR2 is SFDVKD. The CDR3 runs to 12 residues. V was shortened by 1 base and J by 15 bases, with 12 bases between the two germline ends.

This clonotype was observed a few times. The gene calls are TRBV28 and TRBJ2-1, with D unclear. Germline V gene data show CDR1 as MDHEN and CDR2 as SYDVKM. The CDR3 extends over 12 amino acids. The V gene lost 5 bases and the J gene lost 10 bases, with 12 bases spanning the gap. CDR3 sequence: CASSTRLREQFF. CDR3 nucleotide sequence: TGTGCCAGCAGTACCCGACTCCGAGAGCAGTTCTTC.

The chain couples TRBV11-2 to TRBJ2-7, with D unresolved. This CDR3 region has 11 residues. The germline V and J ends were trimmed by 5 bases and 7 bases, with 9 bases remaining between them. The V gene's germline CDR1 is SGHAT and CDR2 FQNNGV. The CDR3 DNA reads as TGTGCCAGCAGCCTACTGAATGAGCAGTACTTC. Residues: CASSLLNEQYF.

The V and J genes are TRBV29-1 and TRBJ1-2; maybe TRBD1 (6 bases). The CDR3 length is 15 residues. From germline, CDR1 is SQVTM and CDR2 ANQGSEA. V dropped 7 bases and J dropped 3 bases, with 21 bases sitting between them. DNA for the CDR3: TGCAGCGCCTTAGCTGCGGGGGCTACTTACTATGGCTACACCTTC. Its translation is CSALAAGATYYGYTF.

This clonotype has only a few counts. The genes are TRBV7-2 and TRBJ2-3; 9 bases are shared with TRBD2. This CDR3 has 19 residues. Trimming took 0 bases from V and 14 from J; bases not matched to a gene: 24. The V gene's germline CDR1 is SGHTA and CDR2 FQGNSA. The CDR3 here is CASSLAPGVREGHWRYAYF. Here the CDR3 DNA reads TGTGCCAGCAGCTTAGCGCCAGGGGTGCGGGAGGGCCATTGGAGATACGCGTATTTT.

This chain joins TRBV27 and TRBJ2-7; D may be TRBD1 (7 bases). Germline assignment: CDR1 MNHEY and CDR2 SMNVEV (reference sequence). The CDR3 spans 14 residues. The V and J ends lost 5 bases and 3 bases respectively, with 14 bases between them. The CDR3 is CASSTGAGNYEQYF. The CDR3 DNA is TGTGCCAGCAGTACAGGGGCGGGGAACTACGAGCAGTACTTC.

This clonotype was counted a few times. The rearrangement links TRBV7-9 to TRBJ2-7; TRBD1 aligns across 7 bases. Germline V CDR1 and CDR2: SEHNR, FQNEAQ (reference sequence). The length of the CDR3 is 12 residues. Trimming removed 5 bases from V and 5 bases from J; junction bases left unmatched: 3. In DNA, the CDR3 is TGTGCCAGCAGCCGACAGGGAAACGAGCAGTACTTC. Its translation: CASSRQGNEQYF.

V usage is TRBV7-9 and J usage is TRBJ2-5, with 10 bases that match TRBD2. Trimming took 0 bases from V and 1 from J; bases not matched to a gene: 11. This CDR3 has 19 amino acids. Germline V lookup: CDR1 SEHNR, CDR2 FQNEAQ (reference sequence). CDR3 coding DNA: TGTGCCAGCAGCTTAGCGCTAAATGGGCTAGCGGGGGTCCAAGAGACCCAGTACTTC. Its translation: CASSLALNGLAGVQETQYF.

In this sample, this clonotype turned up many times. The chain couples TRBV13 to TRBJ2-3; weak D call: TRBD1 (5 bases). This CDR3 contains 12 residues. Germline assignment: CDR1 PRHDT and CDR2 FYEKMQ (reference sequence). V lost 4 bases, J lost 14 bases, and 16 bases lay in between. Here the CDR3 reads CASSSYDRYAYF. In DNA form, the CDR3 reads TGTGCCAGCAGCTCGTATGACAGATACGCGTATTTT.